These 13 T cell receptor beta chains share one sample of origin, sequenced in a study of T cells in Graves' hyperthyroidism and ophthalmopathy (dated by TCRdb to between 2018 and 2021). To prepare the library, multiplex PCR was applied. Sequencing was carried out with an Illumina HiSeq 2000. The TCR beta CDR3 regions were amplified from the RNA transcripts. The TCR CDR3 was subjected to a first round of RT-PCR using the HTBI primer set and the Qiagen OneStep RT-PCR kit. TCRdb redid the processing of the public reads, applying fastp at Q25 and MiXCR, and retained in-frame beta chains. Entries are consolidated by CDR3 protein sequence, retaining the most common genes and DNA. Here the sample has hundreds of thousands of distinct CDR3 sequences; 16% occur a single time. The ten largest account for roughly 3.3% of the sample. Sequenced: blood. The receptor set was obtained from a woman in her 40s with Graves' ophthalmopathy.

The rearrangement links TRBV30 to TRBJ2-3, with TRBD2 matching 8 bases. Germline V CDR1 and CDR2: GTSNPN, SVGIG (reference sequence). With V trimmed by 5 bases and J by 3 bases, 7 bases remained unmatched. The CDR3 loop spans 14 amino acids. The DNA for the CDR3 is TGTGCCTGGGCCCAGCGGGAGCGGACAGATACGCAGTATTTT. Protein sequence: CAWAQRERTDTQYF.

The chain recombines TRBV7-3 with TRBJ2-5; perhaps TRBD1 as D (7 bases). Germline V gives CDR1 SGHTA, CDR2 FQGTGA. V dropped 2 bases and J dropped 7 bases, with 14 bases sitting between them. The CDR3 consists of 14 residues. CDR3 sequence: CASSLGGGKGTQYF. In nucleotides, the CDR3 is TGTGCCAGCAGCTTAGGAGGGGGCAAGGGGACCCAGTACTTC.

The sample holds a few counts of this clonotype. The chain couples TRBV18 to TRBJ1-2; D call uncertain. Between the trimmed V and J ends, which lost 3 bases and 4 bases, there was a span of 15 bases. The CDR3 contains 15 residues. CDR1 KGHSH and CDR2 LQKENI come from the germline V gene. The CDR3 loop is CASSPSQAALYGYTF. The DNA of the CDR3 is TGTGCCAGCTCACCCTCTCAGGCAGCTCTCTATGGCTACACCTTC.

This clonotype has a handful of counts. The chain links TRBV27 to TRBJ2-1, with a weak D call TRBD1 (6 bases). V gave up 6 bases and J gave up 5 bases, with 17 bases separating them. The germline CDR1 and CDR2 sequences are MNHEY and SMNVEV (reference sequence). This CDR3 comprises 15 residues. The CDR3 coding sequence is TGTGCCAGCAGAACAGGGTTCCATCCCAACAATGAGCAGTTCTTC. Translating gives CASRTGFHPNNEQFF.

This clonotype was observed a single time. The rearrangement links TRBV12-3 or TRBV12-4 to TRBJ2-1; D is unclear. The germline V and J ends were trimmed by 5 bases and 9 bases, with 23 bases remaining between them. The CDR3 is made up of 16 amino acids. CDR3 residues: CASSQQPSVLSTEQFF. The CDR3 coding sequence is TGTGCCAGCAGTCAACAGCCAAGTGTTTTGTCAACTGAGCAGTTCTTC.

The rearrangement links TRBV28 to TRBJ2-7; the match to TRBD2 covers 10 bases. After removal of 6 bases from V and 2 bases from J, the junction contained 7 bases not matched to a gene. Germline V gene lookup returns CDR1 MDHEN and CDR2 SYDVKM. This CDR3 contains 15 residues. The CDR3 loop reads CASSPRAGGTYEQYF. CDR3 DNA: TGTGCCAGCAGCCCCCGAGCGGGAGGGACCTACGAGCAGTACTTC.

This clonotype occurred many times. The chain links TRBV2 to TRBJ2-3; 11 bases line up with TRBD1. Germline trimming cut 5 bases from V and 3 bases from J; bases unmatched to any gene: 10. Germline CDR1 SNHLY, CDR2 FYNNEI. CDR3 size: 17 residues. The CDR3 region has the DNA TGTGCCAGCAGTAAGACTTCCGGGACAGGGGGGACAGATACGCAGTATTTT. Its protein is CASSKTSGTGGTDTQYF.

J is TRBJ1-5 and V is TRBV12-3 or TRBV12-4, with 9 bases lining up with TRBD1. The CDR3 is 19 residues long. With V trimmed by 4 bases and J by 4 bases, 17 bases remained unmatched. The DNA for the CDR3 is TGTGCCAGCAGTTCTGGGGGACAGGGAGGCCCCGGATTTAATCAGCCCCAGCATTTT. This gives the protein CASSSGGQGGPGFNQPQHF.

The chain joins TRBV5-1 to TRBJ2-3; TRBD1 matches at 7 bases. Germline assignment: CDR1 SGHRS and CDR2 YFSETQ. The CDR3 is made up of 17 amino acids. Unmatched junction bases numbered 8, after V lost 1 base and J lost 0 bases. DNA for the CDR3: TGCGCCAGCAGCTTGTACGGGACAGACGCTAGCACAGATACGCAGTATTTT. Translating gives CASSLYGTDASTDTQYF.

This clonotype was counted a few times. The rearrangement joins TRBV9 to TRBJ2-1, with 16 bases that match TRBD2. Germline V gene lookup returns CDR1 SGDLS and CDR2 YYNGEE. This CDR3 has 20 residues. The junction had 15 bases not matched to a gene; V was cut back by 4 bases and J by 5 bases. This CDR3 reads CASSPLGLAGGPDPNNEQFF. The CDR3 DNA reads as TGTGCCAGCAGCCCTCTGGGACTAGCGGGAGGGCCGGATCCGAACAATGAGCAGTTCTTC.

Many counts were recorded for this clonotype. This sequence joins TRBV11-2 and TRBJ1-1; the D gene is possibly TRBD1 (6 bases). CDR3 size: 14 residues. Trimming removed 2 bases from V and 5 bases from J, with 12 bases in between. The germline gives CDR1 SGHAT, CDR2 FQNNGV. The CDR3 region has the DNA TGTGCCAGCAGCTTATTGGGGGCTGTTACTGAAGCTTTCTTT. Its protein product is CASSLLGAVTEAFF.

This clonotype was seen a few times. The chain links TRBV4-1 to TRBJ2-5; D is undetermined. The CDR3 has 14 amino acids. CDR1 MGHRA and CDR2 YSYEKL come from the germline V gene. V gave up 6 bases and J gave up 3 bases, with 14 bases separating them. DNA for the CDR3: TGCGCCAGCAGGACGGGCGGAATGGAAGAGACCCAGTACTTC. Translating it yields CASRTGGMEETQYF.

This clonotype has just a few counts. It may be a read error: a sequence one base away is much more abundant. This chain connects TRBV28 to TRBJ1-1; maybe TRBD1 (5 bases). Germline assignment: CDR1 MDHEN and CDR2 SYDVKM. The CDR3 is 17 residues long. The CDR3 protein is CANSFGGAGRTNTEAFF. The DNA of the CDR3 is TGTGCCAACAGTTTCGGTGGGGCGGGAAGAACTAACACTGAAGCTTTCTTT.